The 9 T cell receptor beta chains below come from one sample, sequenced in a study of blood T cell repertoires in COVID-19. Only in-frame clones appear in the TCRdb table, and some are missing; sequencing was by immunoSEQ multiplex PCR. The sample records about 400,000 clones, approximately 84% being singletons. Sequencing used PBMCs or T cells enriched from blood (not recorded which). The receptors were sampled from a woman aged 25 to 39 who had recovered from COVID-19.

V is TRBV12-3 or TRBV12-4 and J is TRBJ1-2; the match to TRBD1 covers 8 bases. The CDR3 has 13 residues. V lost 6 bases to trimming and J lost 4 bases; unmatched junction nucleotides: 4. Here the CDR3 DNA reads TGTGCCAGCAGAGGAACAGGGGGCTATGGCTACACCTTC. Residues: CASRGTGGYGYTF.

J is TRBJ2-1 and V is TRBV4-2; TRBD2 matches 9 bases. J gave up 6 bases and V 3 bases, and 9 bases lay outside the gene matches. The CDR3 runs 16 residues. Per germline, CDR1 LGHNA and CDR2 YNFKEQ. The CDR3 here is CASSHNIAGDGNEQFF. CDR3 coding DNA: TGTGCCAGCAGCCACAACATAGCGGGAGACGGCAATGAGCAGTTCTTC.

V is TRBV5-5 and J is TRBJ1-1, with 9 bases aligning to TRBD1. J was trimmed by 0 bases and V by 5 bases; bases with no gene match: 8. The V gene's germline CDR1 is SGHKS and CDR2 YYEKEE (reference sequence). The CDR3 consists of 16 residues. The CDR3 protein is CASRPRQGEMNTEAFF. The CDR3 region has the DNA TGTGCCAGCAGGCCCCGACAGGGGGAGATGAACACTGAAGCTTTCTTT.

The rearrangement joins TRBV28 to TRBJ1-1, with unresolved D. Trimming cost V 5 bases and J 7 bases, with 14 bases left between them. This CDR3 comprises 13 residues. Germline V lookup: CDR1 MDHEN, CDR2 SYDVKM. The CDR3 DNA reads TGTGCCAGCAGTGCCGGCGGTGCGGGTGAAGCTTTCTTT. It is translated as CASSAGGAGEAFF. The whole variable domain, filled in from reference TRBV28 and TRBJ1-1, reads DVKVTQSSRYLVKRTGEKVFLECVQDMDHENMFWYRQDPGLGLRLIYFSYDVKMKEKGDIPEGYSVSREKKERFSLILESASTNQTSMYLCASSAGGAGEAFFGQGTRLTVV.

The chain has TRBV7-9 and TRBJ2-7; tentative D call: TRBD1 (6 bases). Trimming removed 5 bases at V and 3 bases at J, with 14 bases between. The CDR3 is 14 amino acids. Germline CDR1 and CDR2: SEHNR and FQNEAQ (reference sequence). The DNA of the CDR3 is TGTGCCAGCAGCGATACAGGACAGTTCTACGAGCAGTACTTC. It is translated as CASSDTGQFYEQYF.

The chain is built from TRBV28 and TRBJ1-1; no clear D. The CDR3 runs to 12 residues. The germline V and J ends were trimmed by 3 bases and 10 bases, with 12 bases remaining between them. From germline, CDR1 is MDHEN and CDR2 SYDVKM. The chain's CDR3 is CASSFSSFVAFF. In DNA form, the CDR3 reads TGTGCCAGCAGTTTCTCGTCGTTTGTAGCTTTCTTT.

The V and J genes are TRBV7-9 and TRBJ2-1; TRBD2 matches at 7 bases. The trim removed 5 bases at V and 6 bases at J, leaving 13 bases unmatched. The CDR3 is 16 amino acids. The V gene's germline CDR1 is SEHNR and CDR2 FQNEAQ (reference sequence). CDR3 residues: CASSPPETGGGNEQFF. The CDR3 coding sequence is TGTGCCAGCAGCCCGCCAGAGACGGGGGGAGGCAATGAGCAGTTCTTC.

The chain recombines TRBV7-9 with TRBJ1-1; 8 nucleotides match TRBD1. V gave up 4 bases and J gave up 4 bases; unmatched junction bases: 5. CDR3 size: 14 residues. Germline-derived CDR1 and CDR2 are SEHNR and FQNEAQ (reference sequence). The CDR3 region is CASSWDRTSTEAFF. Here the CDR3 DNA reads TGTGCCAGCAGCTGGGACAGGACAAGCACTGAAGCTTTCTTT. The entire variable domain, with the rest obtained from reference TRBV7-9 and TRBJ1-1, is as follows: DTGVSQNPRHKITKRGQNVTFRCDPISEHNRLYWYRQTLGQGPEFLTYFQNEAQLEKSRLLSDRFSAERPKGSFSTLEIQRTEQGDSAMYLCASSWDRTSTEAFFGQGTRLTVV.

The V and J genes are TRBV6-1 and TRBJ1-2; D might be TRBD1 (6 bases). Per the germline V gene, CDR1 is MNHNS and CDR2 is SASEGT. The CDR3 length is 16 residues. Trimming shortened V by 2 bases and J by 5 bases, and 18 bases separated the two germline ends. CDR3 loop: CASSESYGGRGYGYTF. As DNA, the CDR3 is TGTGCCAGCAGTGAAAGTTATGGGGGCAGGGGTTATGGCTACACCTTC.